This passage covers 4 T cell receptor beta chains from one sample sequenced in a study of human T cells and chemical hapten exposure. As to time point: pre-sensitization, week 0. The treatment: therapeutic diphenylcyclopropenone sensitization with weekly scalp DPC. TCRdb passed the RACE reads through MiXCR, listing each CDR3 protein once. The sample has around 56,000 distinct CDR3 sequences, roughly 9.8% seen once; the top ten hold 9.6%. The source material was whole blood, sampled in connection with sensitization to the hapten diphenylcyclopropenone (DPC). The receptor set was obtained from a man aged 35 to 55 with alopecia areata. Some clones in this sample may be carry-over from other donors' samples.

This clonotype has at least ten counts. This rearrangement joins TRBV7-2 to TRBJ2-3; D gene ambiguous. CDR3 size: 15 residues. The V end lost 1 base, the J end lost 4 bases, and 12 bases lay between the germline ends. In germline, CDR1 is SGHTA, CDR2 FQGNSA. The CDR3 region has the DNA TGTGCCAGCAGCTTAGTAGGACCGTCCGCAGATACGCAGTATTTT. This encodes CASSLVGPSADTQYF.

A few counts support this clonotype. J is TRBJ1-1 and V is TRBV5-4; no firm D call. Germline CDR1 is SGHNT and CDR2 is YYREEE (reference sequence). Trimming left V 5 bases short and J 2 bases short, with 10 bases between. CDR3 size: 13 residues. The CDR3 reads CASSRGGNTEAFF. The CDR3 DNA reads as TGTGCCAGCAGTCGGGGAGGTAACACTGAAGCTTTCTTT.

This clonotype has at least ten counts. The V call is TRBV9, the J call TRBJ2-1; 13 bases agree with TRBD2. Looked up from germline, CDR1 is SGDLS and CDR2 is YYNGEE. Losses at the gene ends were 3 bases for V and 8 bases for J; bases not matched to a gene: 14. This CDR3 has 18 residues. Written as DNA, the CDR3 is TGTGCCAGCAGCGCGGGAGGCTGGGGGACTAGCGGGAACCATGAGCAGTTCTTC. It translates to CASSAGGWGTSGNHEQFF.

This clonotype has ten or more counts. This chain links TRBV28 with TRBJ1-2; D gene ambiguous. CDR3 length equals 15 residues. Germline CDR1 and CDR2: MDHEN and SYDVKM. With 3 bases removed from V and 0 bases from J, the gap between germline ends came to 11 bases. CDR3 in DNA: TGTGCCAGCAGTTTGGCGGACGTGACTAACTATGGCTACACCTTC. Translating gives CASSLADVTNYGYTF.